This T cell receptor beta chain was identified in a study of T cell responses to AZD1222 COVID-19 vaccine. In the study overall: Whether given at about 4 or about 12 weeks, second doses were pooled.

Notes on this clone: Its antigen is undetermined.

The method was immunoSEQ multiplex PCR; TCRdb's version includes in-frame clones alone and lacks a portion of them. Of more than 150,000 clones in the sample, just over 85% were seen once. The CDR3 is made up of 14 amino acids. Per germline, CDR1 MNHEY and CDR2 SVGAGI. Trimming shortened V by 0 bases and J by 6 bases, and 9 bases separated the two germline ends. Study results and caveats: Clonal diversity was possibly underestimated, and the donors were mostly white British, with more females.

The material was peripheral blood, obtained on day 0 of AZD1222 vaccination. The clonotype comes from an adult in good health. The genes are TRBV6-5 and TRBJ1-5; D uncertain. The CDR3 reads CASSYSIRSQPQHF. CDR3 DNA: TGTGCCAGCAGTTACTCGATACGGAGTCAGCCCCAGCATTTT.